A selection of T cell receptor beta chains follows, all from one sample in a study of PD-1 blockade in classical Hodgkin lymphoma. Measured with immunoSEQ multiplex PCR; TCRdb has only the in-frame clones, and not every one. The table includes around 30,000 clones, around 89% detected once. Sequenced input: CD4+ T cells from blood. The source of these receptors is a human donor with classical Hodgkin lymphoma. Each CDR3 is given with its conserved first and last residue.

J gene: TRBJ1-2
V gene: TRBV27
CDR3 protein: CASSKTGDAYGYTF

J gene: TRBJ1-1
V gene: TRBV28
CDR3 protein: CASSSSRPGANTEAFF

J gene: TRBJ2-5
V gene: TRBV28
CDR3 protein: CASSTGGEEIETQYF

J gene: TRBJ1-4
V gene: TRBV6-5
CDR3 protein: CASGKGQSNEKLFF

J gene: TRBJ2-7
V gene: TRBV12-5
CDR3 protein: CASGEPSGTGAYEQYF

J gene: TRBJ1-2
V gene: TRBV6-5
CDR3 protein: CASSLTGAWENYGYTF

J gene: TRBJ2-3
V gene: TRBV29-1
CDR3 protein: CSVPDRAGGPSSTDTQYF

J gene: TRBJ2-3
V gene: TRBV25-1
CDR3 protein: CASSEVGAGRTDTQYF

J gene: TRBJ2-7
V gene: TRBV4-1
CDR3 protein: CASSFPGQGTYEQYF

J gene: TRBJ2-4
V gene: TRBV30
CDR3 protein: CAWSLFHGTDRPNIQYF

J gene: TRBJ1-5
V gene: TRBV27
CDR3 protein: CASRDTGTVSNQPQHF

J gene: TRBJ2-1
V gene: TRBV5-5
CDR3 protein: CASRFLLRGGNEQFF

J gene: TRBJ2-1
V gene: TRBV7-2
CDR3 protein: CASSPSHNEQFF

J gene: TRBJ2-5
V gene: TRBV5-5
CDR3 protein: CASSFSQAAFKETQYF

J gene: TRBJ2-7
V gene: TRBV11-2
CDR3 protein: CASSNSLTLAGSEQYF

J gene: TRBJ2-1
V gene: TRBV9
CDR3 protein: CASSLTGSSYNEQFF

J gene: TRBJ1-2
V gene: TRBV9
CDR3 protein: CASSVSNRGAAYGYTF

J gene: TRBJ2-1
V gene: TRBV29-1
CDR3 protein: CSVRYAQWQFF

J gene: TRBJ2-7
V gene: TRBV6-5
CDR3 protein: CASKVRQFSYEQYF

J gene: TRBJ2-3
V gene: TRBV29-1
CDR3 protein: CSVVPGGADTQYF

J gene: TRBJ1-1
V gene: TRBV5-1
CDR3 protein: CASSLVRFTEAFF

J gene: TRBJ2-1
V gene: TRBV9
CDR3 protein: CASSVAGLGEGEQFF

J gene: TRBJ2-1
V gene: TRBV5-4
CDR3 protein: CASTQGLAGYNEQFF

J gene: TRBJ1-2
V gene: TRBV30
CDR3 protein: CAWSDRGLGGYTF

J gene: TRBJ1-5
V gene: TRBV2
CDR3 protein: CASSFEVGSNQPQHF

J gene: TRBJ1-3
V gene: TRBV28
CDR3 protein: CASSLSAAGSGNTIYF

J gene: TRBJ2-7
V gene: TRBV18
CDR3 protein: CASSPLQGPYEQYF

J gene: TRBJ1-2
V gene: TRBV9
CDR3 protein: CASSPSPGINYGYTF

J gene: TRBJ2-1
V gene: TRBV28
CDR3 protein: CASQRDRNNEQFF

J gene: TRBJ2-7
V gene: TRBV7-9
CDR3 protein: CASSFVGEQYF

J gene: TRBJ1-2
V gene: TRBV10-3
CDR3 protein: CATGDRILANYGYTF

J gene: TRBJ2-5
V gene: TRBV4-2
CDR3 protein: CASSPALKEETQYF

J gene: TRBJ2-5
V gene: TRBV15
CDR3 protein: CATSREWGGSQETQYF

J gene: TRBJ2-3
V gene: TRBV11-3
CDR3 protein: CASSLGQAPDTQYF

J gene: TRBJ1-2
V gene: TRBV7-2
CDR3 protein: CASSPGVANYGYTF

J gene: TRBJ1-2
V gene: TRBV10-3
CDR3 protein: CAISESRVNYGYTF

J gene: TRBJ2-1
V gene: TRBV27
CDR3 protein: CARTTGRRGNEQFF

J gene: TRBJ1-1
V gene: TRBV28
CDR3 protein: CAWGGWFTEAFF

J gene: TRBJ1-2
V gene: TRBV11-1
CDR3 protein: CASSLSGQGARDYGYTF

J gene: TRBJ1-6
V gene: TRBV18
CDR3 protein: CASSPRDKQNSPLHF

J gene: TRBJ2-7
V gene: TRBV10-1
CDR3 protein: CASSDTGQGDYEQYF